The rows below give T cell receptor beta chains drawn from one sample of a study of beta chain features in type 1 diabetes. TCRdb keeps only in-frame clones here, not all; method: immunoSEQ multiplex PCR. The sample lists 150,000 or so clones; 9.5% to 10% were seen once. The sample taken for sequencing was central memory CD4+ T cells from blood. The receptor set was obtained from a woman in her forties in good health. Both conserved end residues are part of each CDR3. Each record gives: CDR3 protein, J gene, V gene.

CASSIRGVGTEAFF	TRBJ1-1	TRBV19
CASSYSSGGNYNEQFF	TRBJ2-1	TRBV6-5
CASSVGQGAGDTQYF	TRBJ2-3	TRBV9
CASSLRTGATYEQYF	TRBJ2-7	TRBV27
CASSLGGTNYGYTF	TRBJ1-2	TRBV5-1
CASRKSGGYTDTQYF	TRBJ2-3	TRBV6-6
CASKIGQGGNNEQFF	TRBJ2-1	TRBV19
CASREGQGWNTEAFF	TRBJ1-1	TRBV6-5
CASQLSGGSDTQYF	TRBJ2-3	TRBV5-1
CAAGRLERTEAFF	TRBJ1-1	TRBV10-3
CASSQDFSQGKAQHF	TRBJ1-5	TRBV4-3
CASSLGQNSYQPQHF	TRBJ1-5	TRBV7-2
CASSLIQVSGNTIYF	TRBJ1-3	TRBV4-3
CASRTGGYGYTF	TRBJ1-2	TRBV6-5
CASSQRESGGARETQYF	TRBJ2-5	TRBV4-3
CASSLFGNEQFF	TRBJ2-1	TRBV18
CASSLWGTGVDNEQFF	TRBJ2-1	TRBV7-2
CASSFGGGIYNEQFF	TRBJ2-1	TRBV13
CASQQGLIGYTF	TRBJ1-2	TRBV19